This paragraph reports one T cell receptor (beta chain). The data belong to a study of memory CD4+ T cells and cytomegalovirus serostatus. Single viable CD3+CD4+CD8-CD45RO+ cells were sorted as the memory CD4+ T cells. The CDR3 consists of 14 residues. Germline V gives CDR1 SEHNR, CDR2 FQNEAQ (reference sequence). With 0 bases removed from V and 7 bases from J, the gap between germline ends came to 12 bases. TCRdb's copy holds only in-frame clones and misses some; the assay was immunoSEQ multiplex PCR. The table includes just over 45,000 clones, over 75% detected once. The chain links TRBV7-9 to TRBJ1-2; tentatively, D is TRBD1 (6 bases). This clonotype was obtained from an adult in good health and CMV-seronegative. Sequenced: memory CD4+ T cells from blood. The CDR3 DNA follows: TGTGCCAGCAGCTTAGCCGACAGGACTAGTGGCTACACCTTC. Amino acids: CASSLADRTSGYTF. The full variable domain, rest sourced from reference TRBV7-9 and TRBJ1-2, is DTGVSQNPRHKITKRGQNVTFRCDPISEHNRLYWYRQTLGQGPEFLTYFQNEAQLEKSRLLSDRFSAERPKGSFSTLEIQRTEQGDSAMYLCASSLADRTSGYTFGSGTRLTVV.